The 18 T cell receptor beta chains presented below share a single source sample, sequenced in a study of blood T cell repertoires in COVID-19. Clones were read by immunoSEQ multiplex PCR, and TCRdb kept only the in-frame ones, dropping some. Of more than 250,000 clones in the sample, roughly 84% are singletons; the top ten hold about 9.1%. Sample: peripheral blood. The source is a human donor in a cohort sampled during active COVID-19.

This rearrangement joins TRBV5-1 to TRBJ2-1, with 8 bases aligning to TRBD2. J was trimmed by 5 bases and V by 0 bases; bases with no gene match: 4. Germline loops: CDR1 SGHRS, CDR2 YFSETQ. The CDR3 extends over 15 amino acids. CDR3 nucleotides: TGCGCCAGCAGCTTGGCTAGCGGGCCTAACAATGAGCAGTTCTTC. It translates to CASSLASGPNNEQFF.

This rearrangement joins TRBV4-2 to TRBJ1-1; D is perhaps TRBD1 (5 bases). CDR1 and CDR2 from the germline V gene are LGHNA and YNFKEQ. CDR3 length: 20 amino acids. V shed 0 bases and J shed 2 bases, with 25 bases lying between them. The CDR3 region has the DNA TGTGCCAGCAGCCAAGATTCAGGGAAGGTCAGGGAATTCCGAAACACTGAAGCTTTCTTT. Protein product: CASSQDSGKVREFRNTEAFF.

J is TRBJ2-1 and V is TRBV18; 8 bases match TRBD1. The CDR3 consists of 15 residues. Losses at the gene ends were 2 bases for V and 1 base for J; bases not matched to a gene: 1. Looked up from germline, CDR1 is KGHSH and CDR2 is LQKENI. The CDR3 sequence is CASSPRTGSYNEQFF. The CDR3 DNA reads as TGTGCCAGCTCACCAAGGACAGGGTCCTACAATGAGCAGTTCTTC.

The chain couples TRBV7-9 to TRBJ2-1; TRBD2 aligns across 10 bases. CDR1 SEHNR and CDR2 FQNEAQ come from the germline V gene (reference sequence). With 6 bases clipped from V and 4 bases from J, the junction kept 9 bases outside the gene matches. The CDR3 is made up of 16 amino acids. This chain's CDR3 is CASSRPLAGNYNEQFF. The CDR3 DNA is TGTGCCAGCAGTCGGCCACTAGCGGGAAATTACAATGAGCAGTTCTTC.

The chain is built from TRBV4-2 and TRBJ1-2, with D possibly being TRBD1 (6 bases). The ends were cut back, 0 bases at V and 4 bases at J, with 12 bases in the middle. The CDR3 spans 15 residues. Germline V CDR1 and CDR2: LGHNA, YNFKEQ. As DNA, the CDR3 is TGTGCCAGCAGCCAAGATCTCAGGGGTCTCTATGGCTACACCTTC. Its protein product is CASSQDLRGLYGYTF.

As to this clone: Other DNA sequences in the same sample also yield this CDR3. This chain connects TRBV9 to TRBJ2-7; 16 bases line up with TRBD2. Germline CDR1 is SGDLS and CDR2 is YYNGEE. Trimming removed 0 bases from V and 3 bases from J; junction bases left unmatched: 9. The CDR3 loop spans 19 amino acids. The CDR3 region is CASSVGLGLAGGPSYEQYF. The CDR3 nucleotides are TGTGCCAGCAGCGTAGGACTGGGACTAGCGGGAGGGCCCAGCTACGAGCAGTACTTC.

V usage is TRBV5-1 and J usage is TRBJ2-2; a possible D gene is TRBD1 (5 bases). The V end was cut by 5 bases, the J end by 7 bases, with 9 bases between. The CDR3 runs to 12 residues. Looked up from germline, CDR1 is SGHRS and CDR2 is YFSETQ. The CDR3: CASSAGYGELFF. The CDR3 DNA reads TGCGCCAGCAGTGCAGGGTACGGGGAGCTGTTTTTT.

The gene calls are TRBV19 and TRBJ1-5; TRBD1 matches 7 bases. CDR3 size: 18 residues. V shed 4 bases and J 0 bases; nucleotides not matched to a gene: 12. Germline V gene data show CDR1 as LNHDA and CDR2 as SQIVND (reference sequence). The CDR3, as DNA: TGTGCCAGTAGTAACGACAGGGTTCAGGGCTATAGCAATCAGCCCCAGCATTTT. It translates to CASSNDRVQGYSNQPQHF.

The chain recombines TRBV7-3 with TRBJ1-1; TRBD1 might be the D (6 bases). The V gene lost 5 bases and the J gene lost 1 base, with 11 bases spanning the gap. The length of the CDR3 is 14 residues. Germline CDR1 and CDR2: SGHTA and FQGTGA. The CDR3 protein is CASSPRGANTEAFF. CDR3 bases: TGTGCCAGCAGCCCGCGGGGGGCGAACACTGAAGCTTTCTTT.

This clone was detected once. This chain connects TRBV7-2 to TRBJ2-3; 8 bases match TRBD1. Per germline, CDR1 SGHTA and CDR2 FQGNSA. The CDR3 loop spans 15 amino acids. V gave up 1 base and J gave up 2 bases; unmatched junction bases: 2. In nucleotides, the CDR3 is TGTGCCAGCAGCTTAGGGACAGGGTCCACAGATACGCAGTATTTT. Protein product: CASSLGTGSTDTQYF.

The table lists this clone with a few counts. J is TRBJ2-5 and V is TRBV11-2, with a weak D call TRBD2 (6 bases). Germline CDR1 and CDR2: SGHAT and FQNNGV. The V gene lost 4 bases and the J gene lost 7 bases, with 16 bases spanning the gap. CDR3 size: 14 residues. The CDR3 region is CASSYARGVGTQYF. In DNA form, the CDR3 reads TGTGCCAGCAGCTATGCCCGCGGGGTGGGGACCCAGTACTTC.

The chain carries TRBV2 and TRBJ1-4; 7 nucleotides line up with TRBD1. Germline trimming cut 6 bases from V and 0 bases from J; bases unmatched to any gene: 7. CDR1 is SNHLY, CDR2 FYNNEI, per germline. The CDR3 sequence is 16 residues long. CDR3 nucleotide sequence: TGTGCCAGCAGGCGGGACAGACCCACAACTAATGAAAAACTGTTTTTT. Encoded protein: CASRRDRPTTNEKLFF.

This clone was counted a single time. CDR3 nucleotide sequence: TGTGCCAGCAGCCCCCAGGGCGGCTCCTACGAGCAGTACTTC. Protein sequence: CASSPQGGSYEQYF. The gene calls are TRBV14 and TRBJ2-7; perhaps TRBD1 as D (5 bases). Trimming shortened V by 4 bases and J by 0 bases, and 10 bases separated the two germline ends. The CDR3 totals 14 residues. Germline CDR1 SGHDN, CDR2 FVKESK.

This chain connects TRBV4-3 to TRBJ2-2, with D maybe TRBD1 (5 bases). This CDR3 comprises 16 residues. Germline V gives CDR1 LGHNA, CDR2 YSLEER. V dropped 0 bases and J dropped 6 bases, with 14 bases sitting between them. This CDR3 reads CASSQDGAVSPGELFF. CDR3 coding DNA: TGCGCCAGCAGCCAAGATGGGGCAGTCTCCCCCGGGGAGCTGTTTTTT.

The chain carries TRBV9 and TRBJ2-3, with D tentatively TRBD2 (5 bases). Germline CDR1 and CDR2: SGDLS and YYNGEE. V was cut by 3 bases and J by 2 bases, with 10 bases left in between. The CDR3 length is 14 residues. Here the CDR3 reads CASSGTGYTDTQYF. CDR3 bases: TGTGCCAGCAGCGGGACGGGGTACACAGATACGCAGTATTTT.

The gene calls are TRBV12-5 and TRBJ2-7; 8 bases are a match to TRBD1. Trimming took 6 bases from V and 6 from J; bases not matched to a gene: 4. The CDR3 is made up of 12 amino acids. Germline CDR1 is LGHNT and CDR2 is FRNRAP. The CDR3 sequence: CASGRDRFEQYF. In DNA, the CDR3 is TGTGCTAGTGGCCGGGACAGGTTCGAGCAGTACTTC. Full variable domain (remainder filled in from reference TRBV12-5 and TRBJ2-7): DARVTQTPRHKVTEMGQEVTMRCQPILGHNTVFWYRQTMMQGLELLAYFRNRAPLDDSGMPKDRFSAEMPDATLATLKIQPSEPRDSAVYFCASGRDRFEQYFGPGTRLTVT.

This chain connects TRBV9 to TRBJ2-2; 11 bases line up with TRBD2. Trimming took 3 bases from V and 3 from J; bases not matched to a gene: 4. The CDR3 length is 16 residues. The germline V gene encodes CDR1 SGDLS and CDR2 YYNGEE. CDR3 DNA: TGTGCCAGCAGCGAGCGACTAGCGGGATACACCGGGGAGCTGTTTTTT. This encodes CASSERLAGYTGELFF.

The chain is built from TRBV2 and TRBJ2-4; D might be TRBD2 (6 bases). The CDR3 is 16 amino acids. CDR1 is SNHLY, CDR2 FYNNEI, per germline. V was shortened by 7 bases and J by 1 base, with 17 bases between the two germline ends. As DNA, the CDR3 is TGTGCCAGCATCCGGGGGTGGGGATCGGCCAAAAACATTCAGTACTTC. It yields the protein CASIRGWGSAKNIQYF.